This paragraph covers one T cell receptor beta chain sequence. This entry comes from a study of cytomegalovirus exposure and HLA in healthy donors. Whole-study context: Unique TCRs numbering around 85 million, obtained from HLA-typed donors, made up an early data release.

The PCR made use of 60 Vbeta and 13 Jbeta primers. The repertoire was sequenced with immunoSEQ multiplex PCR; TCRdb's copy has only in-frame clones and lacks some. The repertoire holds about 140,000 clones, approximately 78% seen once, with roughly 7.8% in the top ten. Germline V gives CDR1 MDHEN, CDR2 SYDVKM. This CDR3 contains 18 residues. Trimming stripped 2 bases from V and 4 bases from J, with 18 bases between. This sequence joins TRBV28 and TRBJ2-6, with D perhaps TRBD1 (5 bases). The TCR was taken from a woman aged 45-65 years in good health and CMV-seropositive. Sample: PBMCs. The CDR3 DNA reads TGTGCCAGCAGTTTACGCAGGGATAGTTCTATGGGGGCCAACGTCCTGACTTTC. As protein: CASSLRRDSSMGANVLTF.